The rows below give T cell receptor beta chains drawn from one sample of a study of blood T cell repertoires in COVID-19. Using immunoSEQ multiplex PCR, the repertoire was profiled, and TCRdb retains in-frame clones only, with some absent. Of around 120,000 clones listed, roughly 80% were seen once; the top ten hold about 25%. The sample consisted of peripheral blood. Source of these receptors: a human donor in a cohort sampled during active COVID-19. CDR3s include the opening cysteine and the closing phenylalanine or tryptophan. The order of the fields is V gene, J gene, clone size, D gene, CDR3 protein, CDR3 DNA. The D gene is left open where the match is weak. Some rows have no size entry. The others give once, few or many, or a class for an expanded clone.

v_call: TRBV19
j_call: TRBJ2-1
clone_size: -
d_call: TRBD2
cdr3_aa: CATRDAGVPSGSGNEQFF
cdr3_nt: TGTGCCACGCGTGACGCGGGGGTTCCCTCGGGGTCAGGCAATGAGCAGTTCTTC

v_call: TRBV7-2
j_call: TRBJ1-2
clone_size: -
d_call: TRBD1
cdr3_aa: CASSHAPGDRGYGYTF
cdr3_nt: TGTGCCAGCAGCCACGCGCCCGGGGACAGGGGCTATGGCTACACCTTC

v_call: TRBV5-1
j_call: TRBJ1-3
clone_size: -
d_call: TRBD1
cdr3_aa: CARERVRGHSGNTIYF
cdr3_nt: TGCGCCAGAGAGAGAGTCAGGGGGCACAGTGGAAACACCATATATTTT

v_call: TRBV7-2
j_call: TRBJ2-2
clone_size: -
d_call: TRBD2
cdr3_aa: CASSLRLAGNTGELFF
cdr3_nt: TGTGCCAGCAGCTTAAGACTAGCGGGGAACACCGGGGAGCTGTTTTTT

v_call: TRBV29-1
j_call: TRBJ2-1
clone_size: -
d_call: -
cdr3_aa: CSVGGLYNEQFF
cdr3_nt: TGCAGCGTTGGGGGCTTGTACAATGAGCAGTTCTTC

v_call: TRBV7-3
j_call: TRBJ2-5
clone_size: -
d_call: -
cdr3_aa: CASSSGETQYF
cdr3_nt: TGTGCCAGCAGCTCGGGGGAGACCCAGTACTTC

v_call: TRBV10-3
j_call: TRBJ1-2
clone_size: once
d_call: -
cdr3_aa: CAIRGWRDYGYTF
cdr3_nt: TGTGCCATCAGAGGGTGGAGGGACTATGGCTACACCTTC

v_call: TRBV2
j_call: TRBJ1-1
clone_size: many
d_call: TRBD1
cdr3_aa: CASSVAGGYSEAFF
cdr3_nt: TGTGCCAGCAGTGTTGCAGGGGGGTACTCTGAAGCTTTCTTT

v_call: TRBV30
j_call: TRBJ2-7
clone_size: -
d_call: TRBD2
cdr3_aa: CAWKRTSGAYEQYF
cdr3_nt: TGTGCCTGGAAAAGGACTAGCGGGGCCTACGAGCAGTACTTC

v_call: TRBV30
j_call: TRBJ1-6
clone_size: few
d_call: -
cdr3_aa: CAWTVTGVTSNSPLHF
cdr3_nt: TGTGCCTGGACAGTAACGGGGGTTACGAGTAATTCACCCCTCCACTTT

v_call: TRBV4-2
j_call: TRBJ1-1
clone_size: -
d_call: -
cdr3_aa: CASRQTPMNTEAFF
cdr3_nt: TGTGCCAGCAGACAGACCCCGATGAACACTGAAGCTTTCTTT

v_call: TRBV18
j_call: TRBJ2-1
clone_size: -
d_call: TRBD2
cdr3_aa: CASSPMIAGGRVNEQFF
cdr3_nt: TGTGCCAGCTCACCCATGATCGCGGGGGGCCGGGTCAATGAGCAGTTCTTC

v_call: TRBV27
j_call: TRBJ1-1
clone_size: -
d_call: -
cdr3_aa: CASSLSARGNTEAFF
cdr3_nt: TGTGCCAGCAGTTTATCCGCCAGGGGGAACACTGAAGCTTTCTTT

v_call: TRBV7-9
j_call: TRBJ1-4
clone_size: -
d_call: -
cdr3_aa: CASSHYGGTNEKLFF
cdr3_nt: TGTGCCAGCAGCCATTACGGGGGAACTAATGAAAAACTGTTTTTT

v_call: TRBV30
j_call: TRBJ2-1
clone_size: -
d_call: TRBD1
cdr3_aa: CAWSVRQGSLQFF
cdr3_nt: TGTGCCTGGAGTGTACGACAGGGAAGTTTGCAGTTCTTC

v_call: TRBV5-6
j_call: TRBJ1-1
clone_size: -
d_call: -
cdr3_aa: CASSIGGETEAFF
cdr3_nt: TGTGCCAGCAGCATAGGGGGGGAGACTGAAGCTTTCTTT

v_call: TRBV5-1
j_call: TRBJ1-4
clone_size: -
d_call: -
cdr3_aa: CASSFMGGATNEKLFF
cdr3_nt: TGCGCCAGCAGCTTCATGGGAGGTGCAACTAATGAAAAACTGTTTTTT

v_call: TRBV5-6
j_call: TRBJ2-7
clone_size: few
d_call: -
cdr3_aa: CASSISGYEQYF
cdr3_nt: TGTGCCAGCAGCATTTCGGGCTACGAGCAGTACTTC

v_call: TRBV4-2
j_call: TRBJ1-2
clone_size: once
d_call: -
cdr3_aa: CASSQDLRTLLYGYTF
cdr3_nt: TGTGCCAGCAGCCAAGATCTCCGGACTCTCCTCTATGGCTACACCTTC

v_call: TRBV19
j_call: TRBJ1-2
clone_size: -
d_call: TRBD1
cdr3_aa: CNPPGGGYGYTF
cdr3_nt: TGTAACCCCCCAGGGGGCGGCTATGGCTACACCTTC

v_call: TRBV30
j_call: TRBJ1-2
clone_size: once
d_call: -
cdr3_aa: CAWAQGDYGYTF
cdr3_nt: TGTGCCTGGGCCCAAGGAGATTATGGCTACACCTTC

v_call: TRBV5-1
j_call: TRBJ2-2
clone_size: -
d_call: TRBD1
cdr3_aa: CASSSDRGGSGELFF
cdr3_nt: TGCGCCAGCAGCTCGGACAGGGGTGGGTCCGGGGAGCTGTTTTTT

v_call: TRBV28
j_call: TRBJ1-1
clone_size: -
d_call: -
cdr3_aa: CASSFGRLPEAFF
cdr3_nt: TGTGCCAGCAGCTTTGGGAGGTTACCTGAAGCTTTCTTT

v_call: TRBV20-1
j_call: TRBJ2-3
clone_size: -
d_call: -
cdr3_aa: CSCFGNTQYF
cdr3_nt: TGCAGCTGCTTTGGCAATACGCAGTATTTT

v_call: TRBV19
j_call: TRBJ1-6
clone_size: -
d_call: -
cdr3_aa: CASSRQGSNSPLHF
cdr3_nt: TGTGCCAGTTCGAGGCAGGGATCGAATTCACCCCTCCACTTT

v_call: TRBV5-1
j_call: TRBJ2-3
clone_size: -
d_call: -
cdr3_aa: CASSFLAGPTDTQYF
cdr3_nt: TGCGCCAGCAGCTTTCTGGCGGGACCCACAGATACGCAGTATTTT

v_call: TRBV7-8
j_call: TRBJ2-7
clone_size: -
d_call: -
cdr3_aa: CASSLKLQGSRTSYEQYF
cdr3_nt: TGTGCCAGCAGCTTGAAACTCCAGGGAAGTCGAACGTCCTACGAGCAGTACTTC

v_call: TRBV5-1
j_call: TRBJ1-2
clone_size: -
d_call: -
cdr3_aa: CASSWDGTNGYTF
cdr3_nt: TGCGCCAGCAGTTGGGACGGGACTAATGGCTACACCTTC

v_call: TRBV30
j_call: TRBJ1-3
clone_size: -
d_call: -
cdr3_aa: CAWSVERNSGNTIYF
cdr3_nt: TGTGCCTGGAGTGTAGAGAGGAACTCTGGAAACACCATATATTTT

v_call: TRBV9
j_call: TRBJ2-1
clone_size: -
d_call: TRBD2
cdr3_aa: CASSVGFGRTRKNSYNEQFF
cdr3_nt: TGTGCCAGCAGCGTAGGGTTCGGGAGGACGAGGAAAAACTCCTACAATGAGCAGTTCTTC

v_call: TRBV6-6
j_call: TRBJ1-1
clone_size: -
d_call: -
cdr3_aa: CASTHSIRVNTEAFF
cdr3_nt: TGTGCCAGCACCCACTCAATTCGGGTGAACACTGAAGCTTTCTTT

v_call: TRBV20-1
j_call: TRBJ2-1
clone_size: -
d_call: TRBD2
cdr3_aa: CSVAGTEQFF
cdr3_nt: TGCAGTGTAGCGGGGACTGAGCAGTTCTTC

v_call: TRBV6-5
j_call: TRBJ1-2
clone_size: few
d_call: -
cdr3_aa: CASKSSSGGYTF
cdr3_nt: TGTGCCAGCAAGAGTTCTTCTGGTGGCTACACCTTC

v_call: TRBV28
j_call: TRBJ1-1
clone_size: -
d_call: -
cdr3_aa: CATSGGRTEAFF
cdr3_nt: TGTGCCACTTCCGGAGGGCGCACTGAAGCTTTCTTT

v_call: TRBV15
j_call: TRBJ2-5
clone_size: -
d_call: -
cdr3_aa: CATSGGTHQETQYF
cdr3_nt: TGTGCCACCAGCGGCGGGACTCACCAAGAGACCCAGTACTTC

v_call: TRBV28
j_call: TRBJ2-3
clone_size: -
d_call: -
cdr3_aa: CASSRFPSPGGTDTQYF
cdr3_nt: TGTGCCAGCAGCAGATTCCCTAGCCCGGGGGGCACAGATACGCAGTATTTT

v_call: TRBV27
j_call: TRBJ2-1
clone_size: -
d_call: -
cdr3_aa: CATQLSSGSLRDEQFF
cdr3_nt: TGTGCCACTCAGCTATCAAGCGGGTCTCTTCGAGATGAGCAGTTCTTC

v_call: TRBV4-2
j_call: TRBJ2-3
clone_size: -
d_call: TRBD2
cdr3_aa: CASGVAGGATDTQYF
cdr3_nt: TGTGCCAGCGGGGTAGCGGGGGGGGCAACAGATACGCAGTATTTT

v_call: TRBV3-1/TRBV3-2
j_call: TRBJ2-7
clone_size: -
d_call: -
cdr3_aa: CASLGESTYEQYF
cdr3_nt: TGTGCCAGCCTCGGGGAATCCACATACGAGCAGTACTTC

v_call: TRBV5-6
j_call: TRBJ1-2
clone_size: -
d_call: -
cdr3_aa: CASSLYRTLTNYGYTF
cdr3_nt: TGTGCCAGCAGCTTGTACCGGACACTGACTAACTATGGCTACACCTTC

v_call: TRBV19
j_call: TRBJ2-7
clone_size: few
d_call: -
cdr3_aa: CASSGGWPASFYEQYF
cdr3_nt: TGTGCCAGTAGTGGCGGTTGGCCCGCGAGTTTCTACGAGCAGTACTTC

v_call: TRBV5-7
j_call: TRBJ2-7
clone_size: -
d_call: -
cdr3_aa: CASSLQGTYEQYF
cdr3_nt: TGTGCCAGCAGCCTACAGGGTACCTACGAGCAGTACTTC

v_call: TRBV5-1
j_call: TRBJ2-5
clone_size: few
d_call: TRBD2
cdr3_aa: CASSLTSAQETQYF
cdr3_nt: TGCGCCAGCAGTTTGACTAGCGCTCAAGAGACCCAGTACTTC

v_call: TRBV11-2
j_call: TRBJ1-6
clone_size: -
d_call: -
cdr3_aa: CASSLDLAGQINF
cdr3_nt: TGTGCCAGCAGCTTAGATCTGGCAGGGCAAATCAACTTT

v_call: TRBV28
j_call: TRBJ2-5
clone_size: -
d_call: -
cdr3_aa: CATSVGGASGETQYF
cdr3_nt: TGTGCCACCTCGGTCGGGGGTGCGTCGGGGGAGACCCAGTACTTC